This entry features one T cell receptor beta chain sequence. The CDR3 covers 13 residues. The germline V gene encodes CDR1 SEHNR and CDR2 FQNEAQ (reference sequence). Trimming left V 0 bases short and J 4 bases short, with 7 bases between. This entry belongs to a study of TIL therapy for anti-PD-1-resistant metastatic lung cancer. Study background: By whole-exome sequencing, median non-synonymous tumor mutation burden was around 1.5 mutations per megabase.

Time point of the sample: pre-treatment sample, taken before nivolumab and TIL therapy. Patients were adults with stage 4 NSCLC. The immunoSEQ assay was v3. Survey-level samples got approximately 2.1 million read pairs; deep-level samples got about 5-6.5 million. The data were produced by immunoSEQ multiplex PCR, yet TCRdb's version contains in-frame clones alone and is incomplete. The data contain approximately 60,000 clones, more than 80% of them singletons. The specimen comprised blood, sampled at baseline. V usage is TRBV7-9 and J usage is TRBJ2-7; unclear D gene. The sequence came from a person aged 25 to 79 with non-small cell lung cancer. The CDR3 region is CASSLAAGYEQYF. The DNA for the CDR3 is TGTGCCAGCAGCTTAGCGGCCGGTTACGAGCAGTACTTC.